This paragraph reports one T cell receptor beta chain. Between the trimmed V and J ends, which lost 0 bases and 4 bases, there was a span of 13 bases. Germline CDR1 and CDR2: SGDLS and YYNGEE. The CDR3 covers 15 residues. The data belong to a study of blood T cell repertoires in COVID-19. On the study more broadly: The origin of the acute and convalescent COVID-19 samples was the United States, Italy and Spain.

In the authors' workflow: Reference gene primer amplification in the assay estimated nucleated cell counts. Generated by immunoSEQ multiplex PCR, the TCRdb table keeps only in-frame clones and is missing some. V, J and clone size derive from that table, while D and trimming were established from the DNA sequence. The table includes roughly 310,000 clones, approximately 89% detected once. Study members were between 18 and 89 years old and lived in 20 to 25 US regions. This TCR came from a woman in her thirties or forties who had recovered from COVID-19. The V gene is TRBV9, the J gene TRBJ1-1, with no clear D. The sample comprised PBMCs or T cells enriched from blood (not recorded which). CDR3 residues: CASSVGAGMSTEAFF. DNA for the CDR3: TGTGCCAGCAGCGTAGGGGCCGGGATGAGCACTGAAGCTTTCTTT.